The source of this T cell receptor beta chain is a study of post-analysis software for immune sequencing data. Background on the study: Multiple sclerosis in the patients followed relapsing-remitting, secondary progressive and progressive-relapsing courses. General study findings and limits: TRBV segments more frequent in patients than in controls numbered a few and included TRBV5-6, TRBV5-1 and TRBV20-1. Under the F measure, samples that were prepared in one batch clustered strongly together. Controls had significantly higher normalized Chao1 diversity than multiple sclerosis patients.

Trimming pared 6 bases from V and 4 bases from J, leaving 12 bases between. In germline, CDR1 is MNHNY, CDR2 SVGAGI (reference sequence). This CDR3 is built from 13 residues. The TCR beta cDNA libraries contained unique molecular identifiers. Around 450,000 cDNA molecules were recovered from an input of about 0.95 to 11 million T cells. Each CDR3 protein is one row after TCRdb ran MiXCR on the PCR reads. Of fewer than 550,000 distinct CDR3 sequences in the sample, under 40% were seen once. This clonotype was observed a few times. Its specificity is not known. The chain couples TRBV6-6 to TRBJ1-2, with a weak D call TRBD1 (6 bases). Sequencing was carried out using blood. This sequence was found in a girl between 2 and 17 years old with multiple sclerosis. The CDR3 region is CASRSRGGYGYTF. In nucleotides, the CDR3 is TGTGCCAGCAGGTCCAGGGGCGGCTATGGCTACACCTTC.